The sequence of this TCR beta chain was determined in a study of radiotherapy plus CTLA-4 blockade in lung cancer listed by TCRdb under 2018. Turning to the overall study: Among the enrolled patients, roughly 19% had an objective response, and less than 40% reached disease control.

Worth noting for this clone: This receptor's antigen is unknown. One base away there is no much larger clone; base qualities are not given.

V drops 5 bases and J drops 0 bases, leaving 15 bases in between. The CDR3 numbers 16 residues from cysteine through phenylalanine. Only the CDR3 DNA stays, 48 bases, in frame from base 1. As encoded in the germline V gene, CDR1 is SGDLS while CDR2 is YYNGEE. On the study overall, not on this receptor specifically: The strongest predictors of response were reported to be early dynamic shifts in blood T cell clones along with a rise in serum interferon-beta following radiation. After treatment with radiotherapy and ipilimumab, TCR clones that originated in tumors expanded in peripheral blood.

Libraries were made using the immunoSEQ multiplex PCR assay. Sourced from immuneACCESS, this table was stored by TCRdb with only in-frame sequences that have V and J called. A share of the clones is absent; for the studies checked, an unresolved V gene accounts for under half, and the remainder has no known explanation. This sample gives approximately 46,000 clones in total; 80% to 90% of them show up just once. The ten largest clones add up to 25% to 35% of the sample. In this study, focal radiation therapy paired with CTLA-4 blockade (ipilimumab) was tested in patients who had chemo-refractory metastatic non-small-cell lung cancer.

This clonotype originated in a human donor with non-small cell lung cancer whose response to radiotherapy plus ipilimumab could not be evaluated. The rearrangement joined TRBV9 to TRBJ1-3; the D gene identity is not certain. Sequenced here: peripheral blood, sampled from a patient treated with radiotherapy plus ipilimumab. The sequenced DNA is TGTGCCAGCAGTTCTAGTCGTACGTACTCTGGAAACACCATATATTTT. The resulting protein is CASSSSRTYSGNTIYF.